The 28 T cell receptor beta chains presented below share a single source sample, sequenced in a study of CD8+CD57+ T cells in acquired aplastic anemia. Profiling of TCR beta VDJ combinations and CDR3 sequences used genomic DNA as template. TCRdb processed the reads anew with MiXCR; each CDR3 protein has one entry. The sample includes about 470,000 distinct CDR3 sequences, around 33% seen only once; the top ten take around 0.82%. Only patients with CD8+CD57+ cell expansion on flow cytometry were chosen for sequencing. The sequencing input was sorted CD4+, CD8+, or CD8+CD57+ T cells (not recorded which) from PBMCs. The receptors were sampled from a human donor with aplastic anemia.

Only a few counts were recorded for this clonotype. The CDR3 spells CASSSRTSGQETQYF. For the CDR3, the DNA is TGTGCCAGCAGCTCTCGGACTAGCGGACAAGAGACCCAGTACTTC. The chain uses TRBV7-8 and TRBJ2-5, with 10 bases matching TRBD2. CDR3 length: 15 residues. V trimming: 4 bases; J trimming: 2 bases; junction bases outside the gene matches: 4. Germline lookup yields CDR1 SGHVS and CDR2 FQNEAQ.

The chain recombines TRBV20-1 with TRBJ2-1; D gene ambiguous. With 7 bases removed from V and 0 bases from J, the gap between germline ends came to 10 bases. Germline assignment: CDR1 DFQATT and CDR2 SNEGSKA (reference sequence). This CDR3 has 13 amino acids. For the CDR3, the DNA is TGCAGTGTCGGCGCAAGCTCCTACAATGAGCAGTTCTTC. Its protein product is CSVGASSYNEQFF.

This clonotype was observed at least ten times. The genes are TRBV2 and TRBJ2-5, with D perhaps TRBD2 (6 bases). Trimming left V 8 bases short and J 5 bases short, with 12 bases between. The CDR3 runs to 12 residues. Germline lookup yields CDR1 SNHLY and CDR2 FYNNEI. The CDR3, as DNA: TGTGCCAGCGGACCAGGAGGGGAGACCCAGTACTTC. Its protein is CASGPGGETQYF.

The chain's CDR3 is CASSTAQDYEQYF. Here the CDR3 DNA reads TGTGCCAGCAGCACAGCACAGGACTACGAGCAGTACTTC. The rearrangement links TRBV7-9 to TRBJ2-7, with TRBD1 as a possible D gene (5 bases). V was trimmed by 5 bases and J by 3 bases, leaving 11 bases between them. This CDR3 region has 13 residues. The germline V gene encodes CDR1 SEHNR and CDR2 FQNEAQ (reference sequence).

J is TRBJ2-1 and V is TRBV11-1; weak D call: TRBD2 (6 bases). The CDR3 is 14 amino acids. CDR1 SGHAT and CDR2 FQDESV come from the germline V gene (reference sequence). V was trimmed by 3 bases and J by 5 bases, leaving 11 bases between them. The CDR3 region is CASSFRELNNEQFF. The CDR3 DNA reads as TGTGCCAGCAGCTTCCGGGAGCTAAACAATGAGCAGTTCTTC.

CDR3 in DNA: TGTGCCAGCAGTTTATCCCGAGGGACCCAGCCCCAGCATTTT. It codes for CASSLSRGTQPQHF. The genes are TRBV27 and TRBJ1-5, with D possibly TRBD1 on 5 matching bases. CDR3 length equals 14 residues. Per germline, CDR1 MNHEY and CDR2 SMNVEV (reference sequence). Trimming stripped 0 bases from V and 7 bases from J, with 10 bases between.

The table lists this clonotype with many counts. This sequence joins TRBV7-2 and TRBJ1-5, with TRBD1 as a possible D gene (5 bases). Trimming left V 2 bases short and J 6 bases short, with 14 bases between. Germline CDR1 reads SGHTA; CDR2 reads FQGNSA. The length of the CDR3 is 15 residues. In DNA, the CDR3 is TGTGCCAGCAGCTTAAGCGGGGCAATACCTCAGCCCCAGCATTTT. It is translated as CASSLSGAIPQPQHF.

The V call is TRBV4-2, the J call TRBJ2-2, with 10 bases fitting TRBD2. CDR1 LGHNA and CDR2 YNFKEQ come from the germline V gene. J was trimmed by 4 bases and V by 0 bases; bases with no gene match: 11. This CDR3 spans 19 amino acids. This CDR3 is CASSQDFGGLAGVTGELFF. The CDR3 coding sequence is TGTGCCAGCAGCCAAGATTTCGGTGGCCTAGCGGGAGTCACCGGGGAGCTGTTTTTT.

This clonotype was counted a few times. The chain carries TRBV25-1 and TRBJ2-1; 9 bases fit TRBD1. Unmatched junction bases numbered 15, after V lost 8 bases and J lost 10 bases. Germline assignment: CDR1 MGHDK and CDR2 SYGVNS. The CDR3 spans 15 residues. CDR3 in amino acids: CASGWSGTGRREQFF. In DNA form, the CDR3 reads TGTGCCAGCGGGTGGTCCGGGACAGGGCGCAGAGAGCAGTTCTTC.

The CDR3 region has the DNA TGTGCCAGTAGTTTCGTGACTAGCGGGAGAAATACGCAGTATTTT. It yields the protein CASSFVTSGRNTQYF. J is TRBJ2-3 and V is TRBV19, with 12 nucleotides matching TRBD2. This CDR3 comprises 15 residues. The germline V gene has CDR1 LNHDA and CDR2 SQIVND (reference sequence). The ends lost 5 bases at V and 7 bases at J; junction bases unmatched: 7.

The chain joins TRBV19 to TRBJ1-1; D is ambiguous. The V gene's germline CDR1 is LNHDA and CDR2 SQIVND (reference sequence). This CDR3 spans 13 amino acids. V dropped 4 bases and J dropped 5 bases, with 11 bases sitting between them. The CDR3 DNA reads TGTGCCAGTAGTACGGTCCATCGTACTGAAGCTTTCTTT. It encodes CASSTVHRTEAFF.

The genes are TRBV27 and TRBJ2-3, with 9 bases matching TRBD1. Losses at the gene ends were 5 bases for V and 1 base for J; bases not matched to a gene: 10. Per the germline V gene, CDR1 is MNHEY and CDR2 is SMNVEV (reference sequence). The CDR3 contains 17 residues. CDR3 residues: CASSTTTGGRRTDTQYF. As DNA, the CDR3 is TGTGCCAGCAGTACGACGACAGGGGGAAGACGCACAGATACGCAGTATTTT.

The rearrangement links TRBV10-3 to TRBJ1-5; D not resolved. CDR1 and CDR2 from the germline V gene are ENHRY and SYGVKD. The CDR3 totals 15 residues. Trimming stripped 2 bases from V and 2 bases from J, with 10 bases between. CDR3 protein: CAISETQTGNQPQHF. The CDR3 DNA follows: TGTGCCATCAGTGAGACACAGACGGGCAATCAGCCCCAGCATTTT.

This clonotype has ten or more counts. The chain carries TRBV10-3 and TRBJ2-1; tentative D call: TRBD2 (7 bases). Germline CDR1 is ENHRY and CDR2 is SYGVKD. V dropped 6 bases and J dropped 7 bases, with 16 bases sitting between them. The CDR3 extends over 14 amino acids. The CDR3 DNA sequence: TGTGCCATCAGGATCGGAGGGGGGGATAATGAGCAGTTCTTC. The encoded protein is CAIRIGGGDNEQFF.

This chain links TRBV19 with TRBJ2-3, with 11 bases that match TRBD1. V gave up 4 bases and J gave up 9 bases; unmatched junction bases: 6. The CDR3 spans 14 residues. CDR1 and CDR2 from the germline V gene are LNHDA and SQIVND (reference sequence). The CDR3, as DNA: TGTGCCAGTAGTAGCGGACAGGGGGCGCCCACGCAGTATTTT. Translation: CASSSGQGAPTQYF.

This chain joins TRBV29-1 and TRBJ2-3, with 10 bases that match TRBD2. The germline gives CDR1 SQVTM, CDR2 ANQGSEA. V was clipped by 8 bases and J by 4 bases; unmatched bases: 9. The CDR3 sequence is 14 residues long. In DNA form, the CDR3 reads TGCAGCTTTTCTAGCGGGGGCCTCTCAGATACGCAGTATTTT. It yields the protein CSFSSGGLSDTQYF.

J is TRBJ2-1 and V is TRBV2; D may be TRBD1 (5 bases). Germline V CDR1 and CDR2: SNHLY, FYNNEI. This CDR3 has 14 amino acids. Trimming stripped 10 bases from V and 5 bases from J, with 18 bases between. CDR3 nucleotides: TGTGCCATCATACGGACATTCGGAAACAATGAGCAGTTCTTC. As protein: CAIIRTFGNNEQFF.

This clonotype has just a few counts. The chain carries TRBV20-1 and TRBJ2-3; 7 bases agree with TRBD2. This CDR3 has 18 amino acids. Germline V CDR1 and CDR2: DFQATT, SNEGSKA (reference sequence). After removal of 4 bases from V and 0 bases from J, the junction contained 16 bases not matched to a gene. CDR3 sequence: CSAIGTMRLGTSTDTQYF. The CDR3 DNA is TGCAGTGCTATCGGGACTATGAGGTTGGGTACTAGCACAGATACGCAGTATTTT.

This clonotype has a count of ten or more. This chain connects TRBV19 to TRBJ1-5; maybe TRBD1 (5 bases). V lost 7 bases and J 4 bases, leaving 17 bases between the germline ends. Germline V gene lookup returns CDR1 LNHDA and CDR2 SQIVND (reference sequence). This CDR3 comprises 15 residues. The CDR3 DNA is TGTGCCAGTAAAGTCGGGGGTTACCAAAATCAGCCCCAGCATTTT. Translation gives CASKVGGYQNQPQHF.

Ten or more counts support this clonotype. This chain connects TRBV19 to TRBJ1-6; a possible D gene is TRBD1 (5 bases). The CDR3 totals 15 residues. Trimming cost V 1 base and J 6 bases, with 10 bases left between them. CDR1 is LNHDA and CDR2 is SQIVND in the germline V gene (reference sequence). The CDR3 DNA reads TGTGCCAGTAGTATAGTAGGGGAACTTAATTCACCCCTCCACTTT. Protein sequence: CASSIVGELNSPLHF.

The V gene is TRBV7-8, the J gene TRBJ1-4; 7 nucleotides match TRBD1. CDR3 length: 13 residues. CDR1 is SGHVS and CDR2 is FQNEAQ in the germline V gene. Losses at the gene ends were 6 bases for V and 8 bases for J; bases not matched to a gene: 6. CDR3 bases: TGTGCCAGCAGGCGCGACAGGGCGGAAAAACTGTTTTTT. Translated: CASRRDRAEKLFF. The variable domain in full, completed from reference TRBV7-8 and TRBJ1-4, reads GAGVSQSPRYKVAKRGQDVALRCDPISGHVSLFWYQQALGQGPEFLTYFQNEAQLDKSGLPSDRFFAERPEGSVSTLKIQRTQQEDSAVYLCASRRDRAEKLFFGSGTQLSVL.

The V call is TRBV19, the J call TRBJ2-3; 8 nucleotides line up with TRBD1. V gave up 9 bases and J gave up 3 bases; unmatched junction bases: 11. The CDR3 runs 15 residues. Germline values: CDR1 LNHDA, CDR2 SQIVND (reference sequence). The CDR3: CASSSGGGPTDTQYF. The CDR3 DNA reads as TGTGCCAGCAGTTCAGGGGGCGGGCCGACAGATACGCAGTATTTT.

The rearrangement joins TRBV20-1 to TRBJ1-1, with TRBD1 matching over 9 bases. Trimming cost V 4 bases and J 4 bases; bases outside gene matches: 7. CDR3 length: 14 residues. The germline CDR1 and CDR2 sequences are DFQATT and SNEGSKA (reference sequence). The CDR3 spells CSATIMTGGTEAFF. The CDR3 coding sequence is TGCAGTGCTACCATCATGACAGGGGGCACTGAAGCTTTCTTT.

The table lists this clonotype with many counts. The chain recombines TRBV2 with TRBJ2-3, with D possibly being TRBD2 (6 bases). The V end was cut by 8 bases, the J end by 0 bases, with 12 bases between. CDR3 size: 14 residues. Germline CDR1 reads SNHLY; CDR2 reads FYNNEI. In DNA form, the CDR3 reads TGTGCCAGCCGTACCGGGACTAGCACAGATACGCAGTATTTT. Its protein is CASRTGTSTDTQYF.

The rearrangement links TRBV5-4 to TRBJ2-6, with D hard to call. Trimming stripped 0 bases from V and 0 bases from J, with 10 bases between. The CDR3 has 17 amino acids. Germline V gene sequence: CDR1 SGHNT, CDR2 YYREEE (reference sequence). DNA for the CDR3: TGTGCCAGCAGCTTGGGTTCTCTAAGCTCTGGGGCCAACGTCCTGACTTTC. Amino acid sequence: CASSLGSLSSGANVLTF.

This clonotype has a count of ten or more. The chain is built from TRBV5-1 and TRBJ1-5; D possibly corresponds to TRBD1 (5 bases). The CDR3 has 15 residues. The V end lost 0 bases, the J end lost 5 bases, and 12 bases lay between the germline ends. In germline, CDR1 is SGHRS, CDR2 YFSETQ. CDR3 sequence: CASSLVAGEDQPQHF. CDR3 nucleotide sequence: TGCGCCAGCAGCTTGGTAGCGGGGGAGGATCAGCCCCAGCATTTT.

The rearrangement uses TRBV10-3 and TRBJ2-5, with 9 bases matching TRBD2. The V gene's germline CDR1 is ENHRY and CDR2 SYGVKD. With 4 bases clipped from V and 5 bases from J, the junction kept 5 bases outside the gene matches. There are 14 residues in the CDR3. CDR3 amino acids: CAISGTSGRETQYF. The DNA of the CDR3 is TGTGCCATCAGTGGGACGAGCGGGAGGGAGACCCAGTACTTC.

About this clonotype: A much larger clone sits a single nucleotide away, making a read error possible. This chain links TRBV20-1 with TRBJ1-5, with D unresolved. Trimming cost V 7 bases and J 0 bases, with 10 bases left between them. Germline V gene data show CDR1 as DFQATT and CDR2 as SNEGSKA (reference sequence). The CDR3 covers 13 residues. The CDR3 sequence: CSVIENSNQPQHF. In nucleotides, the CDR3 is TGCAGTGTCATAGAGAATAGCAATCAGCCCCAGCATTTT.